This TCR beta chain was sequenced for a study of blood T cell repertoires in COVID-19. Study-wide background: The samples span acute and convalescent COVID-19 from the United States, Italy and Spain.

The junction had 5 bases not matched to a gene; V was cut back by 0 bases and J by 3 bases. The CDR3 contains 16 residues. Germline V lookup: CDR1 LNHDA, CDR2 SQIVND (reference sequence). Repertoires were generated with immunoSEQ multiplex PCR, while TCRdb's copy carries only in-frame clones and drops some. The table shows more than 350,000 clones, with about 90% occurring only once. The genes are TRBV19 and TRBJ2-4; 7 bases fit TRBD1. Sequenced material: peripheral blood. The clonotype was recovered from a woman in her twenties or thirties with COVID-19, enrolled during active disease. The CDR3 nucleotides are TGTGCCAGTAGTATAGAATCACAGGGGTACAAAAACATTCAGTACTTC. It encodes CASSIESQGYKNIQYF.